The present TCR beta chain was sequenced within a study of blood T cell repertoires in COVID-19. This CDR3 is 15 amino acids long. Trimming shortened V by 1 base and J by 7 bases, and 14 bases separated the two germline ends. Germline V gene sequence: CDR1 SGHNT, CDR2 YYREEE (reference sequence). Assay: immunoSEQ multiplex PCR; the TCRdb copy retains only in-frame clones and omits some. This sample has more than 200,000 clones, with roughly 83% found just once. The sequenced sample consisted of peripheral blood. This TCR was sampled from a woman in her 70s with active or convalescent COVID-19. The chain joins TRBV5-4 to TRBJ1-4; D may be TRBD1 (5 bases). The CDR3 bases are TGTGCCAGCAGCTTGTTCGGGCAGGGCGGTGAAAAACTGTTTTTT. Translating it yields CASSLFGQGGEKLFF. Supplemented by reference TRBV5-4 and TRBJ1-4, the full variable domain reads ETGVTQSPTHLIKTRGQQVTLRCSSQSGHNTVSWYQQALGQGPQFIFQYYREEENGRGNFPPRFSGLQFPNYSSELNVNALELDDSALYLCASSLFGQGGEKLFFGSGTQLSVL.